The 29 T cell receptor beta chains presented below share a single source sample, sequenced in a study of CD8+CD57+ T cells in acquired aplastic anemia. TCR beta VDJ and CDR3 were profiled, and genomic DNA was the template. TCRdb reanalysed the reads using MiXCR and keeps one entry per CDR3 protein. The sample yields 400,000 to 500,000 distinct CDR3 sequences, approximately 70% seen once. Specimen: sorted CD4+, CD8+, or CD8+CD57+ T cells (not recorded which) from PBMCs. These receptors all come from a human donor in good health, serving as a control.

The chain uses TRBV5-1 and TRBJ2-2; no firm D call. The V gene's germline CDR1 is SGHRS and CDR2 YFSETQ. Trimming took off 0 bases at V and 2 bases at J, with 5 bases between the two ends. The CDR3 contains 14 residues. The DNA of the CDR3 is TGCGCCAGCAGCTTGGACACCAACACCGGGGAGCTGTTTTTT. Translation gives CASSLDTNTGELFF. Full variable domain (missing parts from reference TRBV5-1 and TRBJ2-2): KAGVTQTPRYLIKTRGQQVTLSCSPISGHRSVSWYQQTPGQGLQFLFEYFSETQRNKGNFPGRFSGRQFSNSRSEMNVSTLELGDSALYLCASSLDTNTGELFFGEGSRLTVL.

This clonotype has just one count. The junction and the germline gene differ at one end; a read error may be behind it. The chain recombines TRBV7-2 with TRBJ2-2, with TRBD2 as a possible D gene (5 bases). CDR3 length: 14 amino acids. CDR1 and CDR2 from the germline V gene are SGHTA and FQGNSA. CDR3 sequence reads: CASSPSFGERYFLF. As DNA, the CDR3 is TGTGCCAGCAGTCCCAGTTTCGGCGAGCGGTACTTCTTGTTT.

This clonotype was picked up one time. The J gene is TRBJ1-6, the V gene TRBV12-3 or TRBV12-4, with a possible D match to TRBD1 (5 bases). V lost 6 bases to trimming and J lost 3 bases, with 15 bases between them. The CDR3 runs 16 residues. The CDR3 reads CASRVKGGGYNSPLHF. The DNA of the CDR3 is TGTGCCAGCAGAGTTAAAGGCGGGGGCTATAATTCACCCCTCCACTTT.

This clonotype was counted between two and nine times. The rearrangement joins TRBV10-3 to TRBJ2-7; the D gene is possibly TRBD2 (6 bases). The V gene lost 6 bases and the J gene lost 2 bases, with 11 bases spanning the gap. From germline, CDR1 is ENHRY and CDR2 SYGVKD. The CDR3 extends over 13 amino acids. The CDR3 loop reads CAIREGPTYEQYF. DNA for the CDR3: TGTGCCATCAGGGAGGGGCCGACCTACGAGCAGTACTTC.

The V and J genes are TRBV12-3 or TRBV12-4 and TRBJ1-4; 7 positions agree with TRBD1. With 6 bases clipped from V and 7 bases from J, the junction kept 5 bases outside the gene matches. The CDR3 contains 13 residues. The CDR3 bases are TGTGCCAGCAGCCCCGGACAGGCTGAAAAACTGTTTTTT. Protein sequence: CASSPGQAEKLFF.

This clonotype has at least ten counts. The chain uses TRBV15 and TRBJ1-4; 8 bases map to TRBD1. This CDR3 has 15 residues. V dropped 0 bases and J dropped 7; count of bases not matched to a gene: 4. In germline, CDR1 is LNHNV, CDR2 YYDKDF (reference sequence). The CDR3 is CATSRDGQGGEKLFF. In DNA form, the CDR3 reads TGTGCCACCAGCAGAGATGGACAGGGAGGTGAAAAACTGTTTTTT.

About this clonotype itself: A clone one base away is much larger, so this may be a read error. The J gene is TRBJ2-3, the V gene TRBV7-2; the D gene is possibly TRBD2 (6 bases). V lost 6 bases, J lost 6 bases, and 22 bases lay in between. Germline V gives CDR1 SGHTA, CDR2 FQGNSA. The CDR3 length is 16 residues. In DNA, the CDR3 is TGTGCCAGCAGTTACCCGGGACTCTACGCTCCGGATACGCAGTATTTT. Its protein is CASSYPGLYAPDTQYF.

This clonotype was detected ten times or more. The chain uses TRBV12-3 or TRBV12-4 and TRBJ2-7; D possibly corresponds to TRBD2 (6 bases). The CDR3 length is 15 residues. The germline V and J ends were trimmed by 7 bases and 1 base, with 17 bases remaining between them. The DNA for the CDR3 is TGTGCCAGCACTCCCGGTGTAGCGGCTTCCTACGAGCAGTACTTC. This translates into CASTPGVAASYEQYF.

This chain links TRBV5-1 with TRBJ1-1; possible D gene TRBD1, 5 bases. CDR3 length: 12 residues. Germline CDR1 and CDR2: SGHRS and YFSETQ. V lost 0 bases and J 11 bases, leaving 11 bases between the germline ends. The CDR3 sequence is CASSLAQVNAFF. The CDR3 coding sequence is TGCGCCAGCAGCTTGGCACAGGTGAATGCTTTCTTT.

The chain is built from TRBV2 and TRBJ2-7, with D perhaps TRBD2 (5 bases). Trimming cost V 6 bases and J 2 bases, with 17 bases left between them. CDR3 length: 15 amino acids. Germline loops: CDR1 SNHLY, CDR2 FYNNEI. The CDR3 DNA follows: TGTGCCAGCAGAGAGGGATCCCCTCCAGCCTACGAGCAGTACTTC. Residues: CASREGSPPAYEQYF. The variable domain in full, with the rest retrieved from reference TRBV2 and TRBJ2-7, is EPEVTQTPSHQVTQMGQEVILRCVPISNHLYFYWYRQILGQKVEFLVSFYNNEISEKSEIFDDQFSVERPDGSNFTLKIRSTKLEDSAMYFCASREGSPPAYEQYFGPGTRLTVT.

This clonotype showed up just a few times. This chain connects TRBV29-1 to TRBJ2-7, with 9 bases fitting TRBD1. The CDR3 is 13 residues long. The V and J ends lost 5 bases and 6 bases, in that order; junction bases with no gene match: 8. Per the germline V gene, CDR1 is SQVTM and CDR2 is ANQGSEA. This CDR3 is CSVSRDRVGEQYF. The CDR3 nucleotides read TGCAGCGTTAGCCGGGACAGGGTAGGCGAGCAGTACTTC.

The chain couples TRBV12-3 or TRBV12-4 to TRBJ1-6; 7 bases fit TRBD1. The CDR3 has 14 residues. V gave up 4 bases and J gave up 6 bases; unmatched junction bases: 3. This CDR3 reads CASSSTGRNSPLHF. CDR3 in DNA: TGTGCCAGCAGTTCGACAGGGCGTAATTCACCCCTCCACTTT.

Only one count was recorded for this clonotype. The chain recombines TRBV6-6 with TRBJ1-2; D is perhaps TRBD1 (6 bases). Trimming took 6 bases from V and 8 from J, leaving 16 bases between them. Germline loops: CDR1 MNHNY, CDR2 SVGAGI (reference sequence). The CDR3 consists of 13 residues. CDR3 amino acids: CASRDRDIWGYTF. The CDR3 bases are TGTGCCAGCAGAGATCGGGACATTTGGGGCTACACCTTC.

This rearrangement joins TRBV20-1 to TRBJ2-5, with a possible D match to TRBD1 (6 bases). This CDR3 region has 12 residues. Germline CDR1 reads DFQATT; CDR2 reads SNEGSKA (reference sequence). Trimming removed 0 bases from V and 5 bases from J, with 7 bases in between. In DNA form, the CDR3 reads TGCAGTGCTAGAGAAGACAGGGAGACCCAGTACTTC. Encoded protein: CSAREDRETQYF.

CDR3 DNA sequence: TGTGCCAGCAGCTTTCAGACGAACACCGGGGAGCTGTTTTACTTC. It is translated as CASSFQTNTGELFYF. The rearrangement joins TRBV7-2 to TRBJ2-5, with a possible D match to TRBD2 (5 bases). V dropped 3 bases and J dropped 14 bases, with 25 bases sitting between them. In germline, CDR1 is SGHTA, CDR2 FQGNSA. This CDR3 region has 15 residues.

The CDR3 reads CSAPVGGNTEAFF. For the CDR3, the DNA is TGCAGTGCTCCCGTGGGGGGGAACACTGAAGCTTTCTTT. J is TRBJ1-1 and V is TRBV20-1; TRBD1 might be the D (5 bases). The V end lost 5 bases, the J end lost 1 base, and 11 bases lay between the germline ends. CDR3 length: 13 amino acids. Germline CDR1 DFQATT, CDR2 SNEGSKA (reference sequence).

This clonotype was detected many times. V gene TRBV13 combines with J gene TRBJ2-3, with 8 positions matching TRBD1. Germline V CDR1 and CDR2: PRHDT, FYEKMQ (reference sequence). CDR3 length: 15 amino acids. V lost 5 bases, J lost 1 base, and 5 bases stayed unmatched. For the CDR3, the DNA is TGTGCCAGCAGCATCCCAGGGGGCGGCACAGATACGCAGTATTTT. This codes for CASSIPGGGTDTQYF.

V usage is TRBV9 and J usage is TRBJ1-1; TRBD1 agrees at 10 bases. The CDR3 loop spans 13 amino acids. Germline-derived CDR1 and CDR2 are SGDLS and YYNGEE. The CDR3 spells CARSDRGQTEAFF. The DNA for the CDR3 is TGTGCTAGGAGTGACAGGGGGCAGACTGAAGCTTTCTTT.

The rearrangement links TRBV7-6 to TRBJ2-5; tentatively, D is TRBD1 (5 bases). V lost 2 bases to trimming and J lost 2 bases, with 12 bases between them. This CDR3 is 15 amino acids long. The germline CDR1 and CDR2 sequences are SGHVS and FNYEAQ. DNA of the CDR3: TGTGCCAGCAGCTTAATGCTTGGGGCTCAAGAGACCCAGTACTTC. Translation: CASSLMLGAQETQYF.

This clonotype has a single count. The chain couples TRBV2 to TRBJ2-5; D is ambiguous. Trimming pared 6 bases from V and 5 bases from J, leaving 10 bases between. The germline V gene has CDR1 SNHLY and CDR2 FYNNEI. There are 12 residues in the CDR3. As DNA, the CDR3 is TGTGCCAGCAGGGACCTACGGGAGACCCAGTACTTC. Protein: CASRDLRETQYF.

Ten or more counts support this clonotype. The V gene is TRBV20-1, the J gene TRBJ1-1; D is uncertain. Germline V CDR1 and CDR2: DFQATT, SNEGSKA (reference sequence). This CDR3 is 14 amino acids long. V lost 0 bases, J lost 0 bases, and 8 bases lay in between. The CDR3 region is CSARDWGVNTEAFF. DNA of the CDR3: TGCAGTGCTAGAGACTGGGGTGTGAACACTGAAGCTTTCTTT.

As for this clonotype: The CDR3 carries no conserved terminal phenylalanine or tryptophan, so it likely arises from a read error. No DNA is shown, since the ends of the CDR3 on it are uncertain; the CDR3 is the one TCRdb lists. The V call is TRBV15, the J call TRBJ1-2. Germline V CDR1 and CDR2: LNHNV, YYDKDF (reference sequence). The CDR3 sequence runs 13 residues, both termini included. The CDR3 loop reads CASSRRAFYCYEL.

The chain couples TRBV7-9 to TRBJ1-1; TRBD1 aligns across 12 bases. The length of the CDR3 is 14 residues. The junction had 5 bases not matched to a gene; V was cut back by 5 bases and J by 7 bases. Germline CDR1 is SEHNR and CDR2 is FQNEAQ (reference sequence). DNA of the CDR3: TGTGCCAGCAGCCGGGGACAGGGGGCGTATGAAGCTTTCTTT. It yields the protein CASSRGQGAYEAFF. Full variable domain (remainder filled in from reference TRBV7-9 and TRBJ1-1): DTGVSQNPRHKITKRGQNVTFRCDPISEHNRLYWYRQTLGQGPEFLTYFQNEAQLEKSRLLSDRFSAERPKGSFSTLEIQRTEQGDSAMYLCASSRGQGAYEAFFGQGTRLTVV.

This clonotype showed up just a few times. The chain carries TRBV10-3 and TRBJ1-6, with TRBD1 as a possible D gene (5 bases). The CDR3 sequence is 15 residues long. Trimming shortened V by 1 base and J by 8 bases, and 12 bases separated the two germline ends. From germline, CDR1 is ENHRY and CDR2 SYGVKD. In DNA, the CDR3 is TGTGCCATCAGTGAGTTCCAGGGTGGGGATTCACCCCTCCACTTT. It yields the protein CAISEFQGGDSPLHF.

The CDR3 loop is CASSVTRLVYEQYF. In DNA form, the CDR3 reads TGTGCCAGCAGCGTGACGAGACTGGTCTACGAGCAGTACTTC. The chain recombines TRBV9 with TRBJ2-7; D gene uncertain. V was shortened by 2 bases and J by 3 bases, with 12 bases between the two germline ends. The CDR3 totals 14 residues. The germline V gene has CDR1 SGDLS and CDR2 YYNGEE.

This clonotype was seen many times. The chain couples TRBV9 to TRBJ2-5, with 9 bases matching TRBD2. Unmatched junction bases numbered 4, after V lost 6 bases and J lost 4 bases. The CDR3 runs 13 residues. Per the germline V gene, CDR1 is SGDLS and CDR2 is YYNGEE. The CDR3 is CASTSGDGETQYF. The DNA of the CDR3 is TGTGCCAGCACTAGCGGGGACGGAGAGACCCAGTACTTC.

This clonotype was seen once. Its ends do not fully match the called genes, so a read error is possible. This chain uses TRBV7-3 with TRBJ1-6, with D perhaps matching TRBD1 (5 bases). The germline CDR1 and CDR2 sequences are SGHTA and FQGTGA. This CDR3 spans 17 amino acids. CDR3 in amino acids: CASGLQVLSSYSSPLHF. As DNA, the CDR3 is TGTGCCAGCGGCTTACAGGTCCTAAGCTCCTATAGTTCACCCCTCCACTTT.

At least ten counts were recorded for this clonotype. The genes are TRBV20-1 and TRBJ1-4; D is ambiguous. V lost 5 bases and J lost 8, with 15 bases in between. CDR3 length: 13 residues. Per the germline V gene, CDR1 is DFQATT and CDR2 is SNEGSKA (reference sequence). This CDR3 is CSAVDPRGEKLFF. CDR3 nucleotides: TGCAGTGCTGTGGACCCACGGGGAGAAAAACTGTTTTTT.

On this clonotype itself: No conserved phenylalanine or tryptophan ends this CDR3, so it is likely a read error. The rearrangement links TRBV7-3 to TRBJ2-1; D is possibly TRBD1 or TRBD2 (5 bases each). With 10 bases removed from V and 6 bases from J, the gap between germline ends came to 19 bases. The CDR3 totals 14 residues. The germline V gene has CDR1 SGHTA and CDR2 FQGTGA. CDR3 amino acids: CATSEQGTANEQFL. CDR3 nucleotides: TGTGCCACCAGTGAGCAAGGGACGGCCAATGAGCAGTTCCTC.